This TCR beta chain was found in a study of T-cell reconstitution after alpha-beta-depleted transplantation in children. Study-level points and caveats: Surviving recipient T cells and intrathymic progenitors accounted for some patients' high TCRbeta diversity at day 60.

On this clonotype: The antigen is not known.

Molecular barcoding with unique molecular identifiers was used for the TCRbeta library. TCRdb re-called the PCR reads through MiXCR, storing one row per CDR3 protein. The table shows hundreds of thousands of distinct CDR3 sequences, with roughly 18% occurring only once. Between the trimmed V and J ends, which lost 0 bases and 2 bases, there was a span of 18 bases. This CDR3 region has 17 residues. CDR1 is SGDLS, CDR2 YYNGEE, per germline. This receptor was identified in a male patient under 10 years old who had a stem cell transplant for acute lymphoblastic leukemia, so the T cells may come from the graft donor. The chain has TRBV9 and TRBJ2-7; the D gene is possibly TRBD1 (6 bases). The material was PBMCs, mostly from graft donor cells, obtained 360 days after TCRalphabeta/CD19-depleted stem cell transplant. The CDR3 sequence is CASSVGGGHPLPYEQYF. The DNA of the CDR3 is TGTGCCAGCAGCGTAGGAGGGGGACACCCCTTACCCTACGAGCAGTACTTC.